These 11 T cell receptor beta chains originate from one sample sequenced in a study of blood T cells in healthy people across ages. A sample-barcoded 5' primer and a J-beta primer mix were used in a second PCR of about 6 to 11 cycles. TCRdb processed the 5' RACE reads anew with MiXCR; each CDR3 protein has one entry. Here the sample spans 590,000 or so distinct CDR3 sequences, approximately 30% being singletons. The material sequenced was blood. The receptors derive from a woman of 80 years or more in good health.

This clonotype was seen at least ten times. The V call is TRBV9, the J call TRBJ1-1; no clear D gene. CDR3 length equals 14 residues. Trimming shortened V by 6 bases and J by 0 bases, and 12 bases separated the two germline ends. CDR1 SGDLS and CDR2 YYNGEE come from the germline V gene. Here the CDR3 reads CASTLGGMNTEAFF. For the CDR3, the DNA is TGTGCCAGCACCTTGGGCGGCATGAACACTGAAGCTTTCTTT. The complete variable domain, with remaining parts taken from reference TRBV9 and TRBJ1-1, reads DSGVTQTPKHLITATGQRVTLRCSPRSGDLSVYWYQQSLDQGLQFLIQYYNGEERAKGNILERFSAQQFPDLHSELNLSSLELGDSALYFCASTLGGMNTEAFFGQGTRLTVV.

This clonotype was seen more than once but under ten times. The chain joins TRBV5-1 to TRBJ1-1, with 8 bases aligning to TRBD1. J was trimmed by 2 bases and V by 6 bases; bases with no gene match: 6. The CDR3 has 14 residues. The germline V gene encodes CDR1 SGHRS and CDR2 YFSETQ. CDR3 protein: CASTWTGPNTEAFF. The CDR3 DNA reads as TGCGCCAGCACCTGGACAGGGCCCAACACTGAAGCTTTCTTT.

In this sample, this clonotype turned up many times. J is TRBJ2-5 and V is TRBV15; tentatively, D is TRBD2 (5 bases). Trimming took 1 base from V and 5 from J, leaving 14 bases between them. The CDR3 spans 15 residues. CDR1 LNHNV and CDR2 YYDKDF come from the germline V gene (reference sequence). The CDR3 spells CATSRGSAGGETQYF. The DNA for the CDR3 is TGTGCCACCAGCAGAGGATCGGCGGGCGGGGAGACCCAGTACTTC.

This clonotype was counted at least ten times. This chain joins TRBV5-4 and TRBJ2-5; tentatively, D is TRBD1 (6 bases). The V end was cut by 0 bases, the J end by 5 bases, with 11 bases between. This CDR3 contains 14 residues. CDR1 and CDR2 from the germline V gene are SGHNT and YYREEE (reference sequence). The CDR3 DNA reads TGTGCCAGCAGCTTGGAGCACAGGGCGGAGACCCAGTACTTC. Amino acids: CASSLEHRAETQYF.

CDR3 sequence reads: CAIRQGLTQPQHF. The CDR3 coding sequence is TGTGCCATCAGGCAGGGTCTTACTCAGCCCCAGCATTTT. The V gene is TRBV10-3, the J gene TRBJ1-5; D possibly corresponds to TRBD1 (5 bases). Germline CDR1 reads ENHRY; CDR2 reads SYGVKD. The CDR3 covers 13 residues. Trimming cost V 6 bases and J 6 bases, with 12 bases left between them.

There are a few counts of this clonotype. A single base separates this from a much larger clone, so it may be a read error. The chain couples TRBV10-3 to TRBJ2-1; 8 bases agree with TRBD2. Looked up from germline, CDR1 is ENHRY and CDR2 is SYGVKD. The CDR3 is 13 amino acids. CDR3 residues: CATSERGGNEQFF. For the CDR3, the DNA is TGTGCCACCAGTGAACGGGGGGGCAATGAGCAGTTCTTC.

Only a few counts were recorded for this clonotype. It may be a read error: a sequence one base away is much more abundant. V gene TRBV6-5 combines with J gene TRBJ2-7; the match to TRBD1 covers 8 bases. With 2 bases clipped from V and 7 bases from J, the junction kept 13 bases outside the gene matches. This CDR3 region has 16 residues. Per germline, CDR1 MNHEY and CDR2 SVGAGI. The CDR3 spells CASSYLSPDRAVEQYF. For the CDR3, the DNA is TGTGCCAGCAGTTACCTTTCCCCGGACAGGGCGGTTGAGCAGTACTTC.

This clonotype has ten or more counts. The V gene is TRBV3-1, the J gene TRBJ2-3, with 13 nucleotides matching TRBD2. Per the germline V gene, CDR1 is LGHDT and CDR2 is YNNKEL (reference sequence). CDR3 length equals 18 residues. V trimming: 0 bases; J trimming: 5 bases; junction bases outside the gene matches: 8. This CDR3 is CASSQDWRTSGGRDTQYF. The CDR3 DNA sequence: TGTGCCAGCAGCCAAGATTGGCGGACTAGCGGGGGTAGAGATACGCAGTATTTT.

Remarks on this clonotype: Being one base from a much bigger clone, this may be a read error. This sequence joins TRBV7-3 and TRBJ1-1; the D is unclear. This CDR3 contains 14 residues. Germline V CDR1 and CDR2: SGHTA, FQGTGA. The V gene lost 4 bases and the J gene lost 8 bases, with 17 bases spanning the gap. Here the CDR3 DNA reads TGTGCCAGCAGCTCGACCGTAGGCGTGGGGGAAGCTTTCTTT. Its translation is CASSSTVGVGEAFF.

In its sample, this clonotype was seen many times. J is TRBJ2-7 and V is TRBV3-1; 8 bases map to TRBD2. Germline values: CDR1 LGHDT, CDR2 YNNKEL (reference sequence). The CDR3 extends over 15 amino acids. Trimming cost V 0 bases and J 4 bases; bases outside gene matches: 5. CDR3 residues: CASSQEAGAKYEQYF. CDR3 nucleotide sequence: TGTGCCAGCAGCCAAGAAGCGGGAGCGAAATACGAGCAGTACTTC.

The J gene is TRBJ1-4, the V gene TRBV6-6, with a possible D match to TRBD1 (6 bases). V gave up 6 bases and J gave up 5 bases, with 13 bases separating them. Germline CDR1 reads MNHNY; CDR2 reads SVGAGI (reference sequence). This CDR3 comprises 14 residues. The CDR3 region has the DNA TGTGCCAGCAGCCGGACAGAAGGAAATGAAAAACTGTTTTTT. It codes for CASSRTEGNEKLFF.